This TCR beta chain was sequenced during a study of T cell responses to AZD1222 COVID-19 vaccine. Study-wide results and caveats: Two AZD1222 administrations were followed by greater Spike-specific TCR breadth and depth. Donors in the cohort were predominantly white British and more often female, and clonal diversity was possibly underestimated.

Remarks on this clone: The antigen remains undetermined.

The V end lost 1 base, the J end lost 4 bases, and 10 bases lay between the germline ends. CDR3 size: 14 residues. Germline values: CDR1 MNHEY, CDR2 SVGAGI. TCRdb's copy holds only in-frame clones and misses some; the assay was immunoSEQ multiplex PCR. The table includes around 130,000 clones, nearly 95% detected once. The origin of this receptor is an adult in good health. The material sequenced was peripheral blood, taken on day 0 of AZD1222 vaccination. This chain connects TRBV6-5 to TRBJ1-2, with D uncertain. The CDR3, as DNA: TGTGCCAGCAGTTACTTAGAGGGAGCCTATGGCTACACCTTC. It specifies CASSYLEGAYGYTF.